The 14 T cell receptor beta chains presented below share a single source sample, sequenced in a study of T cells after yellow fever vaccination. TCRdb re-derived calls from the 5' RACE reads in MiXCR, one entry per CDR3 protein. The data hold a few hundred thousand distinct CDR3 sequences, with around 20% observed a single time. Source: PBMCs, taken before the yellow fever booster vaccination. All receptors come from a man between 18 and 29 years old who received the YFV17D yellow fever vaccine.

The V call is TRBV4-1, the J call TRBJ2-7; 7 bases align to TRBD2. CDR1 MGHRA and CDR2 YSYEKL come from the germline V gene. This CDR3 comprises 15 residues. V trimming: 1 base; J trimming: 4 bases; junction bases outside the gene matches: 7. The CDR3 sequence: CASSQVMGREYEQYF. The CDR3 DNA reads TGCGCCAGCAGCCAAGTCATGGGGAGGGAATACGAGCAGTACTTC.

There are a few counts of this clonotype. The chain links TRBV20-1 to TRBJ2-3, with 9 bases matching TRBD2. This CDR3 contains 15 residues. Germline V CDR1 and CDR2: DFQATT, SNEGSKA (reference sequence). J gave up 7 bases and V 7 bases, and 15 bases lay outside the gene matches. The CDR3 is CSVRGSSGGSNTQYF. In DNA form, the CDR3 reads TGCAGTGTCAGAGGCAGCAGCGGGGGGTCCAATACGCAGTATTTT.

This sequence joins TRBV6-6 and TRBJ2-3; TRBD2 might be the D (6 bases). The V gene's germline CDR1 is MNHNY and CDR2 SVGAGI (reference sequence). The CDR3 contains 14 residues. The V and J ends lost 0 bases and 4 bases respectively, with 8 bases between them. The CDR3 DNA reads as TGTGCCAGCAGTTACTCGACTAGTCCAGATACGCAGTATTTT. Protein sequence: CASSYSTSPDTQYF.

This clonotype was counted only a few times. The rearrangement uses TRBV5-1 and TRBJ2-1; no definite D call. The V and J ends lost 0 bases and 7 bases respectively, with 5 bases between them. In germline, CDR1 is SGHRS, CDR2 YFSETQ. CDR3 length: 12 amino acids. The CDR3, as DNA: TGCGCCAGCAGCTTGGAGGAGAATGAGCAGTTCTTC. It translates to CASSLEENEQFF.

This clonotype was seen a handful of times. The chain is built from TRBV25-1 and TRBJ1-4, with D maybe TRBD1 (5 bases). The germline CDR1 and CDR2 sequences are MGHDK and SYGVNS. The CDR3 extends over 15 amino acids. V dropped 8 bases and J dropped 7 bases, with 20 bases sitting between them. CDR3 residues: CASSRGTGIREKLFF. The CDR3 DNA follows: TGTGCCAGCTCGAGGGGAACGGGGATTCGTGAAAAACTGTTTTTT.

This sequence joins TRBV3-1 and TRBJ2-7; TRBD1 matches 7 bases. The CDR3 is 16 residues long. With 4 bases clipped from V and 2 bases from J, the junction kept 11 bases outside the gene matches. Per germline, CDR1 LGHDT and CDR2 YNNKEL (reference sequence). The CDR3 DNA sequence: TGTGCCAGCAGCCTGTCTTCGGGCAGGGGGACCTACGAGCAGTACTTC. Its protein is CASSLSSGRGTYEQYF.

CDR3 sequence reads: CASRDYRASTGELFF. The DNA of the CDR3 is TGTGCCAGTAGGGACTACAGGGCGTCCACCGGGGAGCTGTTTTTT. The V gene is TRBV19, the J gene TRBJ2-2; either TRBD1 or TRBD2 may fit D (6 bases each). The CDR3 consists of 15 residues. Germline CDR1 reads LNHDA; CDR2 reads SQIVND (reference sequence). V gave up 6 bases and J gave up 4 bases, with 15 bases separating them.

The genes are TRBV27 and TRBJ1-1; a possible D gene is TRBD1 (5 bases). The CDR3 spans 18 residues. V was clipped by 6 bases and J by 6 bases, with 29 bases between them. The germline V gene encodes CDR1 MNHEY and CDR2 SMNVEV (reference sequence). DNA of the CDR3: TGTGCCAGCAGGATCAGACCGTTAGGGGCCGGGGGATCCCCTGAAGCTTTCTTT. It encodes CASRIRPLGAGGSPEAFF.

The chain couples TRBV6-2 or TRBV6-3 to TRBJ1-1; 7 bases are a match to TRBD1. The V gene's germline CDR1 is MNHEY and CDR2 SVGEGT. The length of the CDR3 is 13 residues. J lost 9 bases, V lost 6 bases, and 10 bases had no gene match. The CDR3 loop is CASSQGQYLQAFF. The CDR3 nucleotides read TGTGCCAGCAGCCAGGGACAGTATCTTCAAGCTTTCTTT.

This clonotype was counted a few times. CDR3 loop: CASSQRGPQSGETQYF. The CDR3 DNA sequence: TGTGCCAGCAGCCAGCGGGGACCTCAAAGCGGGGAGACCCAGTACTTC. This rearrangement joins TRBV3-1 to TRBJ2-5; possible D gene TRBD2, 6 bases. The CDR3 has 16 residues. Germline CDR1 and CDR2: LGHDT and YNNKEL (reference sequence). V lost 3 bases and J lost 5, with 19 bases in between.

The V and J genes are TRBV7-9 and TRBJ2-7; tentative D call: TRBD2 (5 bases). V lost 5 bases to trimming and J lost 1 base, with 12 bases between them. Germline assignment: CDR1 SEHNR and CDR2 FQNEAQ (reference sequence). The CDR3 is 14 residues long. This CDR3 is CASSIPTGSYEQYF. The CDR3 DNA is TGTGCCAGCAGCATTCCGACGGGGTCCTACGAGCAGTACTTC.

The rearrangement joins TRBV11-2 to TRBJ2-7, with D unresolved. The CDR3 spans 14 residues. Germline lookup yields CDR1 SGHAT and CDR2 FQNNGV. V was trimmed by 0 bases and J by 1 base, leaving 7 bases between them. DNA of the CDR3: TGTGCCAGCAGCTTAGATAGGTTATCCTACGAGCAGTACGTC. Protein: CASSLDRLSYEQYV.

CDR3 sequence reads: CASSFEWVDEQYF. The DNA for the CDR3 is TGTGCCAGCAGCTTCGAGTGGGTCGACGAGCAGTACTTC. The chain combines TRBV7-9 with TRBJ2-7; D remains ambiguous. The germline CDR1 and CDR2 sequences are SEHNR and FQNEAQ (reference sequence). The CDR3 loop spans 13 amino acids. Between the trimmed V and J ends, which lost 3 bases and 5 bases, there was a span of 11 bases.

The CDR3 nucleotides are TGCGCCAGCAGCAATGATGTGTTCAATCAGCCCCAGCATTTT. Encoded protein: CASSNDVFNQPQHF. The J gene is TRBJ1-5, the V gene TRBV4-3; no clear D gene. The ends were cut back, 5 bases at V and 3 bases at J, with 11 bases in the middle. Looked up from germline, CDR1 is LGHNA and CDR2 is YSLEER. CDR3 length: 14 residues.